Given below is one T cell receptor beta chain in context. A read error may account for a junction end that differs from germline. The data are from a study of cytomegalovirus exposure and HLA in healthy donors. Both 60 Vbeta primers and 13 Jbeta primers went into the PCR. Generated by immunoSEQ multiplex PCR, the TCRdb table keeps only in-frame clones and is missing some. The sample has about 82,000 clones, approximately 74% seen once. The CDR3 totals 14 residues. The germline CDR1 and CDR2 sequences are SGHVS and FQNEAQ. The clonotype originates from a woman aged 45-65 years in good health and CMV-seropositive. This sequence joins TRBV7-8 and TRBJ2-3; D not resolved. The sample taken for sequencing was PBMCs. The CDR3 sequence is CASSLRNSRDTQYF. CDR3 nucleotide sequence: TGTGCCAGCAGCTTACGGAACAGCAGAGATACGCAGTATTTT.